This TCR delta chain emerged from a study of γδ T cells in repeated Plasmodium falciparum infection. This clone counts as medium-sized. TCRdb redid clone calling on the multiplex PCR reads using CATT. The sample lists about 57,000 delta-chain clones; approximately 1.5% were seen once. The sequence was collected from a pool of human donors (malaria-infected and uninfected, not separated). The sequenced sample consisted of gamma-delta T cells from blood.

For the CDR3, the DNA is TGTGCTCTTGGGGAAGGGTCCCTATACACCGATAAACTCATCTTT. This translates into CALGEGSLYTDKLIF. The chain recombines TRDV1 with TRDJ1; no clear D gene. This CDR3 spans 15 amino acids. The V end lost 2 bases, the J end lost 0 bases, and 10 bases lay between the germline ends. Germline V gene sequence: CDR1 TSWWSYY, CDR2 QGS.